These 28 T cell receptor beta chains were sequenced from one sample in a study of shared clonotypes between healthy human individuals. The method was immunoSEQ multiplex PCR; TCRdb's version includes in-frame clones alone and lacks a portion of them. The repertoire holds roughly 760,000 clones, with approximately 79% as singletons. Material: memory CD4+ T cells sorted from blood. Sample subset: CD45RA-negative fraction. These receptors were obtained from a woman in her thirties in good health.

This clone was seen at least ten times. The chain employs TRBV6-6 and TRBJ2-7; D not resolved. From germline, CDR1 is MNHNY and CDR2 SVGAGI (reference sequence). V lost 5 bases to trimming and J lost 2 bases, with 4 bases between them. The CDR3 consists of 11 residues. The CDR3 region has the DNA TGTGCCAGCAGTACGGCCTACGAGCAGTACTTC. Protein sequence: CASSTAYEQYF.

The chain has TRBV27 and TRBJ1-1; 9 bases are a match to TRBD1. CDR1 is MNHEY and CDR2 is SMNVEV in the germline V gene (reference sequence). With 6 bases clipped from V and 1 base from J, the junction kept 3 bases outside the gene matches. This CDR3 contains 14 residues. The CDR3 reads CASRTGGWNTEAFF. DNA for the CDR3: TGTGCCAGCAGGACAGGGGGTTGGAACACTGAAGCTTTCTTT.

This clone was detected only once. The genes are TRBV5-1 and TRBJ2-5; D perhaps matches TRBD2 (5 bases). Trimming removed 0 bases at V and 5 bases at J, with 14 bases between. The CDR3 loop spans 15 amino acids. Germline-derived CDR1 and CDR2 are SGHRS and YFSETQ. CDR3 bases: TGCGCCAGCAGCTTGGCAGTAGGAGGTGGTGAGACCCAGTACTTC. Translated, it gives CASSLAVGGGETQYF.

The CDR3 sequence is CASSVRQGWTEAFF. For the CDR3, the DNA is TGTGCCAGCAGTGTCCGACAGGGATGGACTGAAGCTTTCTTT. V usage is TRBV27 and J usage is TRBJ1-1; TRBD1 agrees at 7 bases. The length of the CDR3 is 14 residues. V lost 5 bases to trimming and J lost 5 bases; unmatched junction nucleotides: 8. Germline lookup yields CDR1 MNHEY and CDR2 SMNVEV (reference sequence).

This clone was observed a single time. The CDR3 DNA follows: TGTGCCAGCTCCCCTACAGAGAACACTGAAGCTTTCTTT. Protein product: CASSPTENTEAFF. The chain carries TRBV18 and TRBJ1-1; D gene ambiguous. The ends were cut back, 6 bases at V and 1 base at J, with 9 bases in the middle. Germline V gene sequence: CDR1 KGHSH, CDR2 LQKENI. This CDR3 has 13 amino acids.

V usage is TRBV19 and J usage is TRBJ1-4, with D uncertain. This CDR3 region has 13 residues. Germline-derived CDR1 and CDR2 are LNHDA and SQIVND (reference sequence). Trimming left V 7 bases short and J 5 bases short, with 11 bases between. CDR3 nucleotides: TGTGCCAGTACGGGCAGAAAAAATGAAAAACTGTTTTTT. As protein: CASTGRKNEKLFF.

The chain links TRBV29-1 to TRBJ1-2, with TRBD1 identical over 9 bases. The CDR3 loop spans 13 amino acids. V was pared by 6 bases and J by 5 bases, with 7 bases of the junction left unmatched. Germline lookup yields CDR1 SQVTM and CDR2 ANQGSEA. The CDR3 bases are TGCAGCGTGGGGACAGGGATGCTGTATGGCTACACCTTC. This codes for CSVGTGMLYGYTF.

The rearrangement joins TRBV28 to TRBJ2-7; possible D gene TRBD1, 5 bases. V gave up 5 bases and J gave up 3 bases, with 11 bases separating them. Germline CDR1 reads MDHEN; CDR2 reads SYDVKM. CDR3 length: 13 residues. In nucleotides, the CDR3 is TGTGCCAGCAGTACTGGACATATCTACGAGCAGTACTTC. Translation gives CASSTGHIYEQYF.

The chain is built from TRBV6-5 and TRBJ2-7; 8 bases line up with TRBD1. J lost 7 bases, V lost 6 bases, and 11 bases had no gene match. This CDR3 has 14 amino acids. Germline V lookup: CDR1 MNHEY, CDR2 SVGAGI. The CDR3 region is CASRTGARILEQYF. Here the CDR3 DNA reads TGTGCCAGCAGGACAGGGGCGCGCATCTTAGAGCAGTACTTC.

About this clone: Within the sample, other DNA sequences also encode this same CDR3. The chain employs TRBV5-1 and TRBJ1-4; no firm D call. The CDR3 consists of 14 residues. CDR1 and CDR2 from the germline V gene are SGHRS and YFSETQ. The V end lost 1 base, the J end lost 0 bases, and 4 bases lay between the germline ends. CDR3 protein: CASSLTTTNEKLFF. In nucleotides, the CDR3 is TGCGCCAGCAGCTTGACCACAACTAATGAAAAACTGTTTTTT.

Here the CDR3 DNA reads TGTGCCAGCAGTTACCCGGAGGACACTAACTATGGCTACACCTTC. It codes for CASSYPEDTNYGYTF. The chain has TRBV6-6 and TRBJ1-2, with TRBD1 as a possible D gene (5 bases). The CDR3 has 15 amino acids. Germline V lookup: CDR1 MNHNY, CDR2 SVGAGI (reference sequence). Trimming removed 2 bases at V and 0 bases at J, with 10 bases between.

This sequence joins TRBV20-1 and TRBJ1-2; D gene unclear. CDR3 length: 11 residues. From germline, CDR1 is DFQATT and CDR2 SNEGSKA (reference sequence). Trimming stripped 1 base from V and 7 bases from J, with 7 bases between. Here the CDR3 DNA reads TGCAGTGCTAGAGCTTTTGGTGGCTACACCTTC. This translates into CSARAFGGYTF.

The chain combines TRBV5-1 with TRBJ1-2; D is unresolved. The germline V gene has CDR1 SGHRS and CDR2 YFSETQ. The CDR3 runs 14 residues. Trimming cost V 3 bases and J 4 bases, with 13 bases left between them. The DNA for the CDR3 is TGCGCCAGCAGCTCCAACAGCGGTAGCTATGGCTACACCTTC. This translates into CASSSNSGSYGYTF.

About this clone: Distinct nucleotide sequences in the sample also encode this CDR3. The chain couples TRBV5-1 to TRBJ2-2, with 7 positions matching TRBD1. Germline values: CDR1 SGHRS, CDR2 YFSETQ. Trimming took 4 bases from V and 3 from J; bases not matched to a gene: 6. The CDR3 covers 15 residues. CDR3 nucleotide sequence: TGCGCCAGCAGCCCCGGAGACAGGGACACCGGGGAGCTGTTTTTT. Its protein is CASSPGDRDTGELFF.

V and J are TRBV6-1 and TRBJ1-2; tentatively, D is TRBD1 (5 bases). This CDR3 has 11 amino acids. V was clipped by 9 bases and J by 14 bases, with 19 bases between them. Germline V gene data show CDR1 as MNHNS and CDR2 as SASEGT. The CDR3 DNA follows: TGTGCCAGACCCAGGACGACGGACAATACCTTC. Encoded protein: CARPRTTDNTF.

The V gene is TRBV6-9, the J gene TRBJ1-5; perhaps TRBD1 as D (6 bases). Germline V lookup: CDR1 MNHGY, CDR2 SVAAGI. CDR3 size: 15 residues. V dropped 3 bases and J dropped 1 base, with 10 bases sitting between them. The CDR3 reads CASSYGGASNQPQHF. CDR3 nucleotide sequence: TGTGCCAGCAGTTACGGGGGGGCGAGCAATCAGCCCCAGCATTTT.

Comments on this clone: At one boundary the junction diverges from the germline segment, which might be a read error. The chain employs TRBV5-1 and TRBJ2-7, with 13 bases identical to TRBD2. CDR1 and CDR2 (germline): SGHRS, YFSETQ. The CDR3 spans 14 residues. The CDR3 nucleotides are TGCGCCAGCAGTCCCGGGACTAGCGGGATGCCTCCGTCCTTC. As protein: CASSPGTSGMPPSF.

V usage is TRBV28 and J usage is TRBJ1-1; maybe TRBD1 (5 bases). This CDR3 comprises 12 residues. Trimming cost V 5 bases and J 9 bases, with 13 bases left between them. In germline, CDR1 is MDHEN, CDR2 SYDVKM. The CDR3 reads CASSPRTTKAFF. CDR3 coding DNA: TGTGCCAGCAGTCCCCGGACAACCAAAGCTTTCTTT.

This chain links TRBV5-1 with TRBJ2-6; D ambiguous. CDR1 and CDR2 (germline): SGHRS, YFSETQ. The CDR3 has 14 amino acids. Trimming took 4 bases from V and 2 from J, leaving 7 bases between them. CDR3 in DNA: TGCGCCAGCAGCCAGGCAACTGGGGCCAACGTCCTGACTTTC. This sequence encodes CASSQATGANVLTF.

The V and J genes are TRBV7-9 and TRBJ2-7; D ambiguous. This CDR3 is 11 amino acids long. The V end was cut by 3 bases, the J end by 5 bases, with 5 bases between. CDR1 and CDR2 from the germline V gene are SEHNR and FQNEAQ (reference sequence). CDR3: CASSFDDEQYF. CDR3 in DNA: TGTGCCAGCAGCTTCGACGACGAGCAGTACTTC.

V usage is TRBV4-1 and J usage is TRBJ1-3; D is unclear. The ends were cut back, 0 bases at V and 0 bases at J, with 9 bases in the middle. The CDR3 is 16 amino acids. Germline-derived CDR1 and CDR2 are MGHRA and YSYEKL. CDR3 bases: TGCGCCAGCAGCCAAGATAGGCACCGCTCTGGAAACACCATATATTTT. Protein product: CASSQDRHRSGNTIYF.

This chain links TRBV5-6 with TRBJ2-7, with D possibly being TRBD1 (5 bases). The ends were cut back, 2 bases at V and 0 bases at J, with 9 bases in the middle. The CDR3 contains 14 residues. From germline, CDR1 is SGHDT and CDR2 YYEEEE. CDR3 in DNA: TGTGCCAGCAGCTTAACAGGAAGCTCCTACGAGCAGTACTTC. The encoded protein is CASSLTGSSYEQYF.

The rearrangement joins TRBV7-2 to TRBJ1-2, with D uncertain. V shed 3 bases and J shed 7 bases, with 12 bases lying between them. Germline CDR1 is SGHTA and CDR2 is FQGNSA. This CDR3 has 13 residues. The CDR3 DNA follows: TGTGCCAGCAGCTTGAGGGAAAGAAGTGGCTACACCTTC. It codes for CASSLRERSGYTF.

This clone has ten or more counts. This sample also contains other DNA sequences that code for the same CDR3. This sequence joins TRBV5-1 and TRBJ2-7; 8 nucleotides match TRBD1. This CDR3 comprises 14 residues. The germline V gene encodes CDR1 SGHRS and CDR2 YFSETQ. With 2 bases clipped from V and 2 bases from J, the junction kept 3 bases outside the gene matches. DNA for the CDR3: TGCGCCAGCAGCTTCAGGGGGCGGCCCTACGAGCAGTACTTC. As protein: CASSFRGRPYEQYF.

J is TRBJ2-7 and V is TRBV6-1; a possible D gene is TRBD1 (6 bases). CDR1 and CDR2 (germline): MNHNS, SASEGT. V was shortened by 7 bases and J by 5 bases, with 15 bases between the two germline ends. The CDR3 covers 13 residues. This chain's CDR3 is CASTYREWDEQYF. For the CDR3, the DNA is TGTGCCAGCACTTACAGGGAGTGGGACGAGCAGTACTTC.

The CDR3 loop is CASRKGTSGTSYNEQFF. The CDR3 DNA reads as TGCGCCAGCAGGAAAGGGACTAGCGGGACCAGTTACAATGAGCAGTTCTTC. This sequence joins TRBV4-1 and TRBJ2-1; 13 bases agree with TRBD2. The germline gives CDR1 MGHRA, CDR2 YSYEKL. The trim removed 6 bases at V and 4 bases at J, leaving 9 bases unmatched. CDR3 length: 17 amino acids.

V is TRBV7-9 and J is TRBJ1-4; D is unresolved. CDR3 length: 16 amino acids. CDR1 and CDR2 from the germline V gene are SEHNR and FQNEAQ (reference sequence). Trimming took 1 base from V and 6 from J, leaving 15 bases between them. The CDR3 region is CASSLEVTAGYEKLFF. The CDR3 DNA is TGTGCCAGCAGCTTAGAGGTTACAGCCGGGTATGAAAAACTGTTTTTT.

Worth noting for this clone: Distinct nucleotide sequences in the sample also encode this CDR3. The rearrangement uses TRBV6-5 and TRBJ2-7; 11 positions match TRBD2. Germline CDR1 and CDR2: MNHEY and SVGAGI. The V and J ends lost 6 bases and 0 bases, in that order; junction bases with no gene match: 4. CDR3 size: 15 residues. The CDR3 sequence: CASSQTSGSSYEQYF. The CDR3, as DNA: TGTGCCAGCAGCCAAACTAGCGGGAGCTCCTACGAGCAGTACTTC.